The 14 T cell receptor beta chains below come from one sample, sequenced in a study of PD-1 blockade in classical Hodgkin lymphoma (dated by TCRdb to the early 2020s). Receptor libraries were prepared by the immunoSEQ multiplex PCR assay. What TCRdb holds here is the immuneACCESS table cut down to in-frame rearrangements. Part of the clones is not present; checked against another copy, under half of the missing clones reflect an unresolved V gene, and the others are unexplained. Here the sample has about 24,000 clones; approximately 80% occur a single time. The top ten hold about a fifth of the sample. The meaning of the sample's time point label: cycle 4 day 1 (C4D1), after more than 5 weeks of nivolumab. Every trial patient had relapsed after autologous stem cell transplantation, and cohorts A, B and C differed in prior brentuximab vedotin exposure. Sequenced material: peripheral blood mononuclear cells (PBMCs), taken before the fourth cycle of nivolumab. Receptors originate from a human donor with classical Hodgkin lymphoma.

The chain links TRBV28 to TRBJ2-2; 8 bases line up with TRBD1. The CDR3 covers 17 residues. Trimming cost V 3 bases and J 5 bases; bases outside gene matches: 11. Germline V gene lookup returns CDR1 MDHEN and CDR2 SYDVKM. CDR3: CASSFPPGTGLTGELFF. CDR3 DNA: TGTGCCAGCAGTTTCCCTCCCGGGACAGGCTTAACCGGGGAGCTGTTTTTT. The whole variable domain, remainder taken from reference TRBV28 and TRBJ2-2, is DVKVTQSSRYLVKRTGEKVFLECVQDMDHENMFWYRQDPGLGLRLIYFSYDVKMKEKGDIPEGYSVSREKKERFSLILESASTNQTSMYLCASSFPPGTGLTGELFFGEGSRLTVL.

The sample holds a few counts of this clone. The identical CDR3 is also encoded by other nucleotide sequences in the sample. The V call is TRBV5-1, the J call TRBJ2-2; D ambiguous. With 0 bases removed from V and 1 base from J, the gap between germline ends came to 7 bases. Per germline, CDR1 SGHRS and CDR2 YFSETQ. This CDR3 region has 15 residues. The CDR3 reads CASSLDGENTGELFF. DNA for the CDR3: TGCGCCAGCAGCTTGGATGGGGAGAACACCGGGGAGCTGTTTTTT. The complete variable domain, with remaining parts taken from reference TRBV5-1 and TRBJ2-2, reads KAGVTQTPRYLIKTRGQQVTLSCSPISGHRSVSWYQQTPGQGLQFLFEYFSETQRNKGNFPGRFSGRQFSNSRSEMNVSTLELGDSALYLCASSLDGENTGELFFGEGSRLTVL.

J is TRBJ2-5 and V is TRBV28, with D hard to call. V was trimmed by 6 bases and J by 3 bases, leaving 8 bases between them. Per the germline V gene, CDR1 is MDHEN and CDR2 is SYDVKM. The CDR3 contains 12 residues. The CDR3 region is CASSPNEETQYF. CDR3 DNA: TGTGCCAGCAGCCCTAATGAAGAGACCCAGTACTTC.

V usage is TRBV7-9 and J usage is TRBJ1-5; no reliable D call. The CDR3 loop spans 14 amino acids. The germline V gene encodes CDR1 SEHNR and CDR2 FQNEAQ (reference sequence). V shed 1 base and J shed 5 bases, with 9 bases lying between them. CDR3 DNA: TGTGCCAGCAGCTTAGTTGGGGTGGATCAGCCCCAGCATTTT. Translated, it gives CASSLVGVDQPQHF.

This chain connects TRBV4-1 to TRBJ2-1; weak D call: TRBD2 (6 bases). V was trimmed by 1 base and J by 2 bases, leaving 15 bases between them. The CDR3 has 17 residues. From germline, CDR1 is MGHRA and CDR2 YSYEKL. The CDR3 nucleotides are TGCGCCAGCAGCCAAGGGGGGGACTGGCGGACCTACAATGAGCAGTTCTTC. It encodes CASSQGGDWRTYNEQFF.

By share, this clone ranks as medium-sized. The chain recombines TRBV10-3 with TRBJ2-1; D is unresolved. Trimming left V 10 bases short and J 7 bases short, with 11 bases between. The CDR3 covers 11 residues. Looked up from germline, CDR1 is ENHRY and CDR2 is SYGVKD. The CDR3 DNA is TGTGCCACATCTGCCGGGAATGAGCAGTTCTTC. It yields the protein CATSAGNEQFF.

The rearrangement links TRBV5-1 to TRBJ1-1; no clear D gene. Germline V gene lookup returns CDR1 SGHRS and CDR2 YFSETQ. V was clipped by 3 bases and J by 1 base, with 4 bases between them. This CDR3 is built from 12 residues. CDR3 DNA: TGCGCCAGCAGCTGGGAGAACACTGAAGCTTTCTTT. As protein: CASSWENTEAFF. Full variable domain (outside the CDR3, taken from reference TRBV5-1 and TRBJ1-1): KAGVTQTPRYLIKTRGQQVTLSCSPISGHRSVSWYQQTPGQGLQFLFEYFSETQRNKGNFPGRFSGRQFSNSRSEMNVSTLELGDSALYLCASSWENTEAFFGQGTRLTVV.

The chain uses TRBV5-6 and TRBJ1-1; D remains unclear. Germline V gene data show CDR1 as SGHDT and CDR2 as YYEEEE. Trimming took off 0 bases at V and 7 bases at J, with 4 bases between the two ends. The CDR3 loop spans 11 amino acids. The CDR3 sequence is CASSLAFEAFF. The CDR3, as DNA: TGTGCCAGCAGCTTGGCATTTGAAGCTTTCTTT.

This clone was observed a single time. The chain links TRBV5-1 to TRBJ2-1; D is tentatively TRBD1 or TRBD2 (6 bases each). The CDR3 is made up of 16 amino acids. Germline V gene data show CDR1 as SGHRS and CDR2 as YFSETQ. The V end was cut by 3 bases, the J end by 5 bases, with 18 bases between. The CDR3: CASSSPLPGADNEQFF. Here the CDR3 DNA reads TGCGCCAGCAGCTCCCCTCTCCCGGGGGCAGACAATGAGCAGTTCTTC.

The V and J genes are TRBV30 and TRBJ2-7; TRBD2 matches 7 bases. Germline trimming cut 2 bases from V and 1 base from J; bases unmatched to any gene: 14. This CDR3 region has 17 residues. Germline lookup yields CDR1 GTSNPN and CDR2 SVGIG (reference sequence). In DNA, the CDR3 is TGTGCCTGGAGTCCCTACCGACGGGGCGGGAGTTCCTACGAGCAGTACTTC. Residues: CAWSPYRRGGSSYEQYF.

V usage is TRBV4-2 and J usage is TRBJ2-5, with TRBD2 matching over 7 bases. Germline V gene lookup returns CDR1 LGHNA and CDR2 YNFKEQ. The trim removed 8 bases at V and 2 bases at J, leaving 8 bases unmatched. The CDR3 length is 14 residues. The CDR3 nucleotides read TGTGCCAGCCAACCGAGCGGGGATCAAGAGACCCAGTACTTC. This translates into CASQPSGDQETQYF.

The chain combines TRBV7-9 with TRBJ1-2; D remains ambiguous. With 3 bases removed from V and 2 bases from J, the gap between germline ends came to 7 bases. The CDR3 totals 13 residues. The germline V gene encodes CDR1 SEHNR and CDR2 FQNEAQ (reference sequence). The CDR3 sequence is CASSFGFNYGYTF. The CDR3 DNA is TGTGCCAGCAGCTTCGGCTTCAACTATGGCTACACCTTC.

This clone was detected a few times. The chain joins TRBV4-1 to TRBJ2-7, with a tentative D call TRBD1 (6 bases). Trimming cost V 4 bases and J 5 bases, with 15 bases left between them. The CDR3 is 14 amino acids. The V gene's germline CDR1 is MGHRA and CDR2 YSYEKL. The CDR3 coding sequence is TGCGCCAGCAGCCCTATTCTTCGGGACAACGAGCAGTACTTC. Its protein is CASSPILRDNEQYF.

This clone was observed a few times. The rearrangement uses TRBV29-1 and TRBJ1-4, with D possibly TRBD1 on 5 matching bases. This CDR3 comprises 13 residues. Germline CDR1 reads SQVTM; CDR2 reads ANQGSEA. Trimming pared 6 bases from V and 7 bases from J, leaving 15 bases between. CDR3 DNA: TGCAGCGTCCATAGCCAGGGCGGTGAAAAACTGTTTTTT. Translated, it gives CSVHSQGGEKLFF.